This TCR beta chain stems from a study of blood T cell repertoires in COVID-19. Across the study: Samples taken during acute and convalescent COVID-19 were collected in the United States, Italy and Spain. The cDNA or gDNA used as material had been derived from T cells, B-cell-depleted T cells, or PBMCs.

In the authors' workflow: Counts of nucleated cells, estimated from reference gene primer amplification, were obtained. The repertoire was sequenced with immunoSEQ multiplex PCR; TCRdb's copy has only in-frame clones and lacks some. The V and J calls and the clone size are those of that table, but D and trimming were determined from the DNA. This table holds 110,000 to 150,000 clones, 84% found once. Trimming cost V 2 bases and J 0 bases, with 10 bases left between them. CDR1 is LNHDA, CDR2 SQIVND, per germline (reference sequence). There are 15 residues in the CDR3. The sample was peripheral blood. The receptor's source is a human donor in a cohort sampled during active COVID-19. The chain recombines TRBV19 with TRBJ1-2, with a possible D match to TRBD1 (5 bases). CDR3 protein: CASSISGPANYGYTF. DNA of the CDR3: TGTGCCAGTAGTATATCAGGGCCCGCTAACTATGGCTACACCTTC.